This T cell receptor beta chain was sequenced during a study of beta chain features in type 1 diabetes. Points from the study as a whole: When cDNA is sequenced, cells with high TCR expression could be over-represented. TCRB CDR3s were moderately but significantly shorter in Type 1 diabetes patients in all four CD4+ subsets.

The CDR3 runs 13 residues. CDR1 and CDR2 (germline): SQVTM, ANQGSEA. V lost 7 bases and J lost 6; bases outside the gene matches: 10. Turning to this clone: The target antigen is unknown.

Reverse transcribing all isolated RNA meant expressed TCRB transcripts were sequenced. The table came from immunoSEQ multiplex PCR; TCRdb's copy has only in-frame clones and leaves some out. The table has fewer than 350,000 clones, less than 20% seen once; the top ten hold around 0.04%. Over 95% purity was reached by all sorted populations. This clonotype originated in a woman younger than 30 in good health. V usage is TRBV29-1 and J usage is TRBJ2-3, with 7 positions matching TRBD1. Material: naive CD4+ T cells from blood. The CDR3 is CSGQGITGDTQYF. In DNA form, the CDR3 reads TGCAGCGGACAGGGTATCACGGGGGATACGCAGTATTTT.